This paragraph reports one T cell receptor (beta chain). Its cognate antigen is unknown. J gave up 1 base and V 6 bases, and 14 bases lay outside the gene matches. The CDR3 runs 17 residues. The germline V gene has CDR1 MNHEY and CDR2 SMNVEV (reference sequence). These data belong to a study of T cell responses to AZD1222 COVID-19 vaccine. Findings and caveats of the study: Mapped onto spike, vaccine-associated CD4 TCRs spanned it and were dominant at 160-218 and 743-854. Clonal diversity was possibly underestimated, and white British individuals and females predominated among donors.

Produced via immunoSEQ multiplex PCR; TCRdb's table is partial and in-frame only. The data hold about 130,000 clones, with over 90% observed a single time. This clonotype was sampled from an adult in good health. The J gene is TRBJ1-2, the V gene TRBV27, with 7 positions matching TRBD1. This specimen was peripheral blood, taken on day 0 of AZD1222 vaccination. Written as DNA, the CDR3 is TGTGCCAGCAGCCTTGTCCGGGCAGGGGGAGATAACTATGGCTACACCTTC. This gives the protein CASSLVRAGGDNYGYTF.